This TCR beta chain came from a study of blood T cell repertoires in COVID-19. Study as a whole: Italy, Spain and the United States were the sources of the convalescent and acute COVID-19 samples.

Measured with immunoSEQ multiplex PCR; TCRdb has only the in-frame clones, and not every one. The table shows more than 45,000 clones, with more than 80% occurring only once. The receptor comes from a human donor in a cohort sampled during active COVID-19. Material: peripheral blood.

CDR3 sequence (DNA): TGTGCCAGCAGCCCACTAGCGGGAGTCACCGGGGAGCTGTTTTTT. Translation gives CASSPLAGVTGELFF. V is TRBV3-1 (or the pseudogene TRBV3-2) and J is TRBJ2-2; 11 positions agree with TRBD2. This CDR3 region has 15 residues. Per the germline V gene, CDR1 is LGHDT and CDR2 is YNNKEL (reference sequence). The ends lost 4 bases at V and 4 bases at J; junction bases unmatched: 2.